This T cell receptor beta chain was found in a study of blood T cell repertoires in COVID-19. Per germline, CDR1 SNHLY and CDR2 FYNNEI. With 7 bases removed from V and 9 bases from J, the gap between germline ends came to 18 bases. This CDR3 contains 13 residues. Measured with immunoSEQ multiplex PCR; TCRdb has only the in-frame clones, and not every one. The sample records about 52,000 clones, approximately 82% being singletons. The source is an older man with active COVID-19. V is TRBV2 and J is TRBJ1-2, with D possibly being TRBD1 (5 bases). Source material: peripheral blood. The CDR3: CASTQGLSTSYTF. The CDR3 DNA follows: TGTGCCAGCACTCAGGGACTCTCCACCAGCTACACCTTC.